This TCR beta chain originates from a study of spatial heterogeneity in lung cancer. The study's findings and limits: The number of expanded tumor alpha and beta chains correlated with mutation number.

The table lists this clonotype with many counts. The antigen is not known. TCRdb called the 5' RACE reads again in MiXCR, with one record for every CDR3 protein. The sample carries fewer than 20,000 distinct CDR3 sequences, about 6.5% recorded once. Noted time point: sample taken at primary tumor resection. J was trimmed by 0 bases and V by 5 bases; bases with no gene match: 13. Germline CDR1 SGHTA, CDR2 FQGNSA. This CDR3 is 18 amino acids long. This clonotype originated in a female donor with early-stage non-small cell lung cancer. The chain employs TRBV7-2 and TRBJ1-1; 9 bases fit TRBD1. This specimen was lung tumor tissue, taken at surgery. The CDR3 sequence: CASSPRAGQGRMNTEAFF. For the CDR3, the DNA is TGTGCCAGCAGCCCGAGGGCGGGACAGGGCCGAATGAACACTGAAGCTTTCTTT.